The 20 T cell receptor beta chains listed next were all sequenced from one sample in a study of T cell responses to AZD1222 COVID-19 vaccine. Clones were sequenced by immunoSEQ multiplex PCR, and TCRdb holds only the in-frame ones, with some missing. The sample shows about 120,000 clones, about 88% of them seen only once. The source was peripheral blood, collected on day 0 of MenACWY control vaccination. The receptors were sampled from an adult in good health.

The chain links TRBV11-2 to TRBJ2-1, with D perhaps TRBD2 (6 bases). The CDR3 runs to 15 residues. Germline V gives CDR1 SGHAT, CDR2 FQNNGV. Between the trimmed V and J ends, which lost 6 bases and 1 base, there was a span of 13 bases. CDR3 nucleotide sequence: TGTGCCAGCAGGGGGGGAGTGCTGTCCTACAATGAGCAGTTCTTC. Encoded protein: CASRGGVLSYNEQFF.

This clone was recorded once. The chain uses TRBV30 and TRBJ2-7; 13 positions match TRBD2. CDR3 size: 14 residues. V lost 5 bases to trimming and J lost 2 bases; unmatched junction nucleotides: 3. The germline CDR1 and CDR2 sequences are GTSNPN and SVGIG (reference sequence). CDR3 in amino acids: CAWSGLAGAYEQYF. In nucleotides, the CDR3 is TGTGCCTGGTCTGGACTAGCGGGAGCCTACGAGCAGTACTTC. The variable domain in full, with the rest retrieved from reference TRBV30 and TRBJ2-7, is SQTIHQWPATLVQPVGSPLSLECTVEGTSNPNLYWYRQAAGRGLQLLFYSVGIGQISSEVPQNLSASRPQDRQFILSSKKLLLSDSGFYLCAWSGLAGAYEQYFGPGTRLTVT.

The rearrangement links TRBV12-3 or TRBV12-4 to TRBJ1-5; the D is unclear. Trimming shortened V by 3 bases and J by 6 bases, and 9 bases separated the two germline ends. The CDR3 contains 13 residues. The CDR3 bases are TGTGCCAGCAGTTTCAGGTTGGCTCAGCCCCAGCATTTT. This codes for CASSFRLAQPQHF.

The chain carries TRBV24-1 and TRBJ2-2, with D unclear. Trimming shortened V by 7 bases and J by 0 bases, and 14 bases separated the two germline ends. Germline CDR1 and CDR2: KGHDR and SFDVKD. CDR3 length equals 16 residues. The CDR3 bases are TGTGCCACCAGGGCAAGTGCCAATTCGAACACCGGGGAGCTGTTTTTT. This sequence encodes CATRASANSNTGELFF.

V and J are TRBV28 and TRBJ2-5, with D unresolved. This CDR3 comprises 13 residues. Per germline, CDR1 MDHEN and CDR2 SYDVKM. Trimming removed 1 base at V and 2 bases at J, with 5 bases between. CDR3 residues: CASSLSHQETQYF. The CDR3 region has the DNA TGTGCCAGCAGTTTATCCCATCAAGAGACCCAGTACTTC.

CDR3 bases: TGCAGCGCCCTAAGTCCGGATGAAAAACTGTTTTTT. Amino acid sequence: CSALSPDEKLFF. This rearrangement joins TRBV29-1 to TRBJ1-4; D ambiguous. Per the germline V gene, CDR1 is SQVTM and CDR2 is ANQGSEA. The CDR3 extends over 12 amino acids. V was shortened by 7 bases and J by 6 bases, with 12 bases between the two germline ends.

The chain employs TRBV11-2 and TRBJ1-2, with TRBD1 as a possible D gene (6 bases). Germline values: CDR1 SGHAT, CDR2 FQNNGV. The length of the CDR3 is 16 residues. The germline V and J ends were trimmed by 4 bases and 0 bases, with 15 bases remaining between them. The CDR3 DNA reads TGTGCCAGCAGCTCCTGGCCGAGGGGGGCTAACTATGGCTACACCTTC. This encodes CASSSWPRGANYGYTF.

CDR3 DNA: TGTGCCAGCAGCCCATCACAGGGGGCTTACGAGCAGTACTTC. Its protein product is CASSPSQGAYEQYF. The chain links TRBV11-2 to TRBJ2-7; 9 positions agree with TRBD1. Looked up from germline, CDR1 is SGHAT and CDR2 is FQNNGV. This CDR3 has 14 residues. V lost 5 bases and J lost 4; bases outside the gene matches: 6.

The chain has TRBV6-1 and TRBJ2-1, with 12 bases aligning to TRBD2. The CDR3 length is 16 residues. With 5 bases clipped from V and 5 bases from J, the junction kept 7 bases outside the gene matches. CDR1 is MNHNS, CDR2 SASEGT, per germline. CDR3: CASSKGLAGTNNEQFF. CDR3 DNA sequence: TGTGCCAGCAGTAAAGGACTAGCGGGAACCAACAATGAGCAGTTCTTC.

The chain links TRBV19 to TRBJ2-3, with TRBD1 matching 8 bases. V lost 7 bases to trimming and J lost 6 bases; unmatched junction nucleotides: 12. CDR1 and CDR2 from the germline V gene are LNHDA and SQIVND (reference sequence). The CDR3 length is 15 residues. The CDR3 coding sequence is TGTGCCAGTACCTCGAGGCAGGGGGCGGTGGATACGCAGTATTTT. It translates to CASTSRQGAVDTQYF. Using reference TRBV19 and TRBJ2-3 for the parts outside the CDR3, the full variable domain is DGGITQSPKYLFRKEGQNVTLSCEQNLNHDAMYWYRQDPGQGLRLIYYSQIVNDFQKGDIAEGYSVSREKKESFPLTVTSAQKNPTAFYLCASTSRQGAVDTQYFGPGTRLTVL.

This sequence joins TRBV2 and TRBJ2-3, with 9 bases that match TRBD1. CDR3 length: 16 residues. With V trimmed by 6 bases and J by 5 bases, 12 bases remained unmatched. The germline V gene has CDR1 SNHLY and CDR2 FYNNEI. The CDR3 region has the DNA TGTGCCAGCAGAAGACTCGGGACAGGGAGGAAAGATACGCAGTATTTT. Its protein is CASRRLGTGRKDTQYF.

The chain recombines TRBV3-1 (or the pseudogene TRBV3-2) with TRBJ2-7; TRBD1 is a possible D gene (6 bases). Germline CDR1 reads LGHDT; CDR2 reads YNNKEL (reference sequence). V was clipped by 3 bases and J by 2 bases, with 8 bases between them. The CDR3 covers 13 residues. The DNA for the CDR3 is TGTGCCAGCAGCCAGAACAGGGCCTACGAGCAGTACTTC. Protein: CASSQNRAYEQYF.

This chain joins TRBV7-8 and TRBJ2-2; D ambiguous. There are 13 residues in the CDR3. From germline, CDR1 is SGHVS and CDR2 FQNEAQ. Trimming left V 5 bases short and J 3 bases short, with 7 bases between. CDR3 protein: CASSPVYTGELFF. CDR3 coding DNA: TGTGCCAGCAGCCCCGTCTACACCGGGGAGCTGTTTTTT.

This chain uses TRBV7-3 with TRBJ2-6, with TRBD2 identical over 7 bases. The V gene end was trimmed by 5 bases and the J gene end by 0 bases; junction bases not matched to a gene: 7. This CDR3 contains 17 residues. CDR1 and CDR2 from the germline V gene are SGHTA and FQGTGA. Here the CDR3 reads CASSTQGGVSGANVLTF. In nucleotides, the CDR3 is TGTGCCAGCAGCACCCAGGGAGGGGTCTCTGGGGCCAACGTCCTGACTTTC.

The chain is built from TRBV7-9 and TRBJ1-1; the match to TRBD1 covers 7 bases. V shed 5 bases and J 5 bases; nucleotides not matched to a gene: 11. Germline V CDR1 and CDR2: SEHNR, FQNEAQ (reference sequence). CDR3 length: 15 amino acids. The CDR3 region is CASSPFAAQGTEAFF. In DNA, the CDR3 is TGTGCCAGCAGCCCCTTCGCGGCACAGGGGACTGAAGCTTTCTTT.

DNA for the CDR3: TGCAGCGTTGCACCGAAAGCGGGGACAGGGGTTAGGGATGAAAAACTGTTTTTT. Its protein product is CSVAPKAGTGVRDEKLFF. The chain has TRBV29-1 and TRBJ1-4; 10 nucleotides match TRBD1. The J segment lost 6 bases and the V segment lost 4 bases, leaving 17 bases of the junction unmatched. The length of the CDR3 is 18 residues. CDR1 and CDR2 (germline): SQVTM, ANQGSEA. Full variable domain (outside the CDR3, taken from reference TRBV29-1 and TRBJ1-4): SAVISQKPSRDICQRGTSLTIQCQVDSQVTMMFWYRQQPGQSLTLIATANQGSEATYESGFVIDKFPISRPNLTFSTLTVSNMSPEDSSIYLCSVAPKAGTGVRDEKLFFGSGTQLSVL.

This chain links TRBV14 with TRBJ2-7; 10 nucleotides agree with TRBD2. CDR1 is SGHDN, CDR2 FVKESK, per germline. This CDR3 has 15 residues. V gave up 4 bases and J gave up 3 bases; unmatched junction bases: 6. The CDR3 DNA reads TGTGCCAGCAGCCTGGGACTAGCGAAGCACTACGAGCAGTACTTC. Its translation: CASSLGLAKHYEQYF.

V and J are TRBV18 and TRBJ1-1, with D possibly matching TRBD1 (6 bases). The germline gives CDR1 KGHSH, CDR2 LQKENI. The V end was cut by 5 bases, the J end by 5 bases, with 15 bases between. The length of the CDR3 is 14 residues. This CDR3 is CASSEDRRGTEAFF. Here the CDR3 DNA reads TGTGCCAGCTCAGAAGACAGGCGAGGGACTGAAGCTTTCTTT.

This chain links TRBV24-1 with TRBJ1-2; D is perhaps TRBD1 (6 bases). V dropped 5 bases and J dropped 8 bases, with 14 bases sitting between them. Germline V gene sequence: CDR1 KGHDR, CDR2 SFDVKD. CDR3 length: 13 amino acids. This CDR3 is CATSAVGQFGYTF. DNA of the CDR3: TGTGCCACCAGTGCCGTCGGACAGTTCGGCTACACCTTC.

The rearrangement uses TRBV28 and TRBJ1-4; 7 positions agree with TRBD1. This CDR3 comprises 17 residues. The germline V gene encodes CDR1 MDHEN and CDR2 SYDVKM. The V segment lost 1 base and the J segment 7 bases; nucleotides outside the gene matches: 12. CDR3 residues: CASSLYPSTGLVEKLFF. CDR3 in DNA: TGTGCCAGCAGTTTATACCCTTCGACAGGGCTTGTTGAAAAACTGTTTTTT. Full variable domain (rest looked up from reference TRBV28 and TRBJ1-4): DVKVTQSSRYLVKRTGEKVFLECVQDMDHENMFWYRQDPGLGLRLIYFSYDVKMKEKGDIPEGYSVSREKKERFSLILESASTNQTSMYLCASSLYPSTGLVEKLFFGSGTQLSVL.